The sequence of this T cell receptor (beta chain) was determined in a study of metastatic and nonmetastatic thyroid tumors. Study results and caveats: As reported, TCR beta diversity in blood and tumor was significantly higher in malignant thyroid tumors than in benign nodules.

Turning to this clone: Its antigen is as yet unknown.

All patients were untreated before thyroid surgery. TCRdb ran MiXCR on the PCR reads. The sample consists of roughly 18,000 clones, 30% to 40% of them appearing once. Germline CDR1 SGHRS, CDR2 YFSETQ. Trimming cost V 4 bases and J 6 bases, with 14 bases left between them. This CDR3 spans 13 amino acids. This TCR was recovered from a male donor with papillary thyroid cancer or a benign thyroid nodule (not recorded which). Some clones in this sample may be carry-over from other donors' samples. This chain connects TRBV5-1 to TRBJ2-7; TRBD2 is a possible D gene (5 bases). The sample taken for sequencing was tumor tissue. The CDR3 DNA is TGCGCCAGCAGCCCCCCGGAAAGCGGCGAGCAGTACTTC. It yields the protein CASSPPESGEQYF.